The T cell receptor beta chain described here comes from a study of T cell repertoires in ileal Crohn's disease. Sequencing used immunoSEQ multiplex PCR; TCRdb keeps in-frame clones, though not all of them. The top ten hold under 7% of the sample, which has some 15,000 clones, roughly 82% seen once. Germline V lookup: CDR1 SGHTA, CDR2 FQGTGA. This CDR3 comprises 13 residues. V dropped 4 bases and J dropped 3; count of bases not matched to a gene: 2. The TCR was taken from an adult with Crohn's disease. The chain carries TRBV7-3 and TRBJ1-2; 7 bases fit TRBD1. Input material: ileal tissue. The CDR3 nucleotides are TGTGCCAGCAGCTCTACAGGGGACTATGGCTACACCTTC. This encodes CASSSTGDYGYTF.